These 26 T cell receptor beta chains were all obtained from the same sample, sequenced in a study of T cells in Graves' hyperthyroidism and ophthalmopathy (dated by TCRdb to between 2019 and 2020). Library prep was done by multiplex PCR. The listed sequencing device is Illumina HiSeq 2000. The TCR beta CDR3 regions were amplified from the RNA transcripts. For the first round of RT-PCR on the TCR CDR3, the HTBI primer set was used together with the Qiagen OneStep RT-PCR kit. TCRdb ran its own pipeline on the public reads, namely fastp trimming at Q25 and MiXCR clone calling, and kept in-frame beta chains. All rows with the same CDR3 protein become a single entry with the most common DNA and genes. Present in this sample are more than 350,000 distinct CDR3 sequences, 17% of which were seen just once. The leading ten clones occupy roughly 35% of the sample. Sample: blood. All receptors come from a woman in her 30s with Graves' hyperthyroidism that later progressed to Graves' ophthalmopathy.

This clonotype was found many times. This chain uses TRBV2 with TRBJ1-6, with unresolved D. The CDR3 is 15 residues long. The V and J ends lost 2 bases and 5 bases respectively, with 10 bases between them. Germline assignment: CDR1 SNHLY and CDR2 FYNNEI. CDR3 in DNA: TGTGCCAGCAGTGAATTGGCACTTCATAATTCACCCCTCCACTTT. Protein sequence: CASSELALHNSPLHF.

This clonotype was detected many times. This sequence joins TRBV20-1 and TRBJ1-1; D not certain. CDR1 is DFQATT, CDR2 SNEGSKA, per germline (reference sequence). The CDR3 runs to 13 residues. Trimming stripped 8 bases from V and 1 base from J, with 14 bases between. The CDR3, as DNA: TGCAGTATGGATCTGGGTAGGAACACTGAAGCTTTCTTT. Residues: CSMDLGRNTEAFF.

This clonotype was detected ten times or more. The chain couples TRBV10-2 to TRBJ2-5, with a tentative D call TRBD2 (5 bases). V lost 6 bases, J lost 1 base, and 12 bases lay in between. This CDR3 has 14 amino acids. Germline V gene sequence: CDR1 WSHSY, CDR2 SAAADI. The CDR3 DNA reads TGCGCCAGCAGAGCTACCGGGATCCAAGAGACCCAGTACTTC. This sequence encodes CASRATGIQETQYF.

J is TRBJ1-6 and V is TRBV5-1; weak D call: TRBD1 (6 bases). Trimming removed 4 bases at V and 5 bases at J, with 16 bases between. The V gene's germline CDR1 is SGHRS and CDR2 YFSETQ. CDR3 length: 16 residues. CDR3 sequence: CASSPRTARDNSPLHF. The DNA for the CDR3 is TGCGCCAGCAGCCCGAGGACAGCCCGGGATAATTCACCCCTCCACTTT.

J is TRBJ2-5 and V is TRBV20-1; D is unresolved. The germline V gene has CDR1 DFQATT and CDR2 SNEGSKA (reference sequence). This CDR3 region has 15 residues. The V end lost 0 bases, the J end lost 3 bases, and 14 bases lay between the germline ends. CDR3 loop: CSARDFQELEETQYF. In DNA, the CDR3 is TGCAGTGCTAGAGATTTTCAGGAGCTGGAAGAGACCCAGTACTTC.

The table lists this clonotype with a few counts. The genes are TRBV6-1 and TRBJ1-2; the D gene is possibly TRBD1 (5 bases). V gave up 8 bases and J gave up 3 bases, with 13 bases separating them. The CDR3 consists of 13 residues. CDR1 is MNHNS, CDR2 SASEGT, per germline. In DNA form, the CDR3 reads TGTGCCAGCTCAAGGGGCGGGCACTATGGCTACACCTTC. This gives the protein CASSRGGHYGYTF.

V and J are TRBV7-9 and TRBJ2-7; 7 bases line up with TRBD2. The CDR3 length is 17 residues. J was trimmed by 3 bases and V by 1 base; bases with no gene match: 12. CDR1 and CDR2 from the germline V gene are SEHNR and FQNEAQ (reference sequence). The CDR3 DNA reads as TGTGCCAGCAGCTTAGGCCAACACCGGGGGGAAGACTACGAGCAGTACTTC. Residues: CASSLGQHRGEDYEQYF.

The chain carries TRBV15 and TRBJ2-2, with D perhaps matching TRBD2 (6 bases). The CDR3 length is 24 residues. V lost 2 bases to trimming and J lost 1 base, with 35 bases between them. Germline CDR1 and CDR2: LNHNV and YYDKDF (reference sequence). CDR3 residues: CATSRRTGMLSGLQGTMNTGELFF. The CDR3 DNA sequence: TGTGCCACCAGCAGAAGGACGGGGATGTTGAGCGGGCTGCAAGGGACCATGAACACCGGGGAGCTGTTTTTT.

The chain joins TRBV30 to TRBJ2-5; either TRBD1 or TRBD2 may fit D (5 bases each). Trimming pared 0 bases from V and 3 bases from J, leaving 17 bases between. The germline V gene has CDR1 GTSNPN and CDR2 SVGIG (reference sequence). The CDR3 spans 16 residues. This chain's CDR3 is CAWSVQASRAKETQYF. The CDR3 DNA follows: TGTGCCTGGAGTGTACAAGCTAGCAGGGCGAAAGAGACCCAGTACTTC. Full variable domain (rest looked up from reference TRBV30 and TRBJ2-5): SQTIHQWPATLVQPVGSPLSLECTVEGTSNPNLYWYRQAAGRGLQLLFYSVGIGQISSEVPQNLSASRPQDRQFILSSKKLLLSDSGFYLCAWSVQASRAKETQYFGPGTRLLVL.

This clonotype has a handful of counts. The rearrangement joins TRBV29-1 to TRBJ2-1; D is tentatively TRBD1 or TRBD2 (5 bases each). Trimming stripped 1 base from V and 3 bases from J, with 13 bases between. This CDR3 region has 15 residues. Germline CDR1 SQVTM, CDR2 ANQGSEA. In DNA form, the CDR3 reads TGCAGCGTTGAAGGGGCAGGGAGAGGCTACAATGAGCAGTTCTTC. The encoded protein is CSVEGAGRGYNEQFF.

This sequence joins TRBV6-1 and TRBJ2-3, with D possibly TRBD2 on 6 matching bases. Germline V gives CDR1 MNHNS, CDR2 SASEGT. Trimming took off 10 bases at V and 1 base at J, with 15 bases between the two ends. The CDR3 is 14 residues long. DNA for the CDR3: TGTGCCAACACTCTAGCGACCCGCACAGATACGCAGTATTTT. This translates into CANTLATRTDTQYF.

This rearrangement joins TRBV5-5 to TRBJ2-2; D is ambiguous. Trimming removed 3 bases at V and 4 bases at J, with 16 bases between. Germline V gene data show CDR1 as SGHKS and CDR2 as YYEKEE (reference sequence). This CDR3 comprises 16 residues. The CDR3 protein is CASSSAPVLVTGELFF. The CDR3 DNA follows: TGTGCCAGCAGCTCCGCCCCGGTGCTAGTCACCGGGGAGCTGTTTTTT.

The rearrangement uses TRBV30 and TRBJ1-6, with D unresolved. CDR1 GTSNPN and CDR2 SVGIG come from the germline V gene (reference sequence). There are 14 residues in the CDR3. Trimming left V 4 bases short and J 6 bases short, with 13 bases between. The DNA for the CDR3 is TGTGCCTGGAATCGGTTACTCGGTAATTCACCCCTCCACTTT. It encodes CAWNRLLGNSPLHF. The whole variable domain, remainder taken from reference TRBV30 and TRBJ1-6, is SQTIHQWPATLVQPVGSPLSLECTVEGTSNPNLYWYRQAAGRGLQLLFYSVGIGQISSEVPQNLSASRPQDRQFILSSKKLLLSDSGFYLCAWNRLLGNSPLHFGNGTRLTVT.

This clonotype was counted only a few times. The chain joins TRBV11-2 to TRBJ2-4; TRBD2 matches at 10 bases. The CDR3 is 18 amino acids. J lost 1 base, V lost 1 base, and 7 bases had no gene match. Germline V gene sequence: CDR1 SGHAT, CDR2 FQNNGV. CDR3 in amino acids: CASSLGPKREGAKNIQYF. In DNA form, the CDR3 reads TGTGCCAGCAGCTTAGGCCCGAAGCGGGAGGGGGCCAAAAACATTCAGTACTTC.

This clonotype showed up many times. The CDR3 region has the DNA TGTGCCAGCAGTGCCCTACACTACGAGCAGTACTTC. This encodes CASSALHYEQYF. The V call is TRBV6-1, the J call TRBJ2-7, with D unresolved. The CDR3 is 12 residues long. The V and J ends lost 4 bases and 3 bases respectively, with 7 bases between them. Germline V gene lookup returns CDR1 MNHNS and CDR2 SASEGT.

This clonotype was detected ten times or more. This rearrangement joins TRBV20-1 to TRBJ2-1; 8 bases align to TRBD1. This CDR3 comprises 16 residues. CDR1 is DFQATT, CDR2 SNEGSKA, per germline (reference sequence). The junction had 14 bases not matched to a gene; V was cut back by 5 bases and J by 5 bases. The DNA of the CDR3 is TGCAGTGCTCCCTCTCACAGGGGGTTCTTCGACAATGAGCAGTTCTTC. Its translation is CSAPSHRGFFDNEQFF.

A note on this clonotype: A much bigger clone sits one base away, suggesting this may be a read error. The CDR3 DNA sequence: TGTGCCAACAGCCCCCGGACAGGCAATAGTGAAGCTTTCTTT. It yields the protein CANSPRTGNSEAFF. The chain employs TRBV7-9 and TRBJ1-1, with 7 nucleotides matching TRBD1. There are 14 residues in the CDR3. CDR1 is SEHNR, CDR2 FQNEAQ, per germline (reference sequence).

This clonotype occurred many times. The chain joins TRBV12-3 or TRBV12-4 to TRBJ2-7, with a tentative D call TRBD2 (5 bases). The CDR3 consists of 14 residues. Trimming stripped 2 bases from V and 3 bases from J, with 11 bases between. DNA for the CDR3: TGTGCCAGCAGTTTATTCGTGGGAGTCTACGAGCAGTACTTC. This gives the protein CASSLFVGVYEQYF.

This clonotype has a count of ten or more. V and J are TRBV20-1 and TRBJ1-1, with D maybe TRBD1 (6 bases). The V and J ends lost 1 base and 5 bases respectively, with 14 bases between them. Germline CDR1 DFQATT, CDR2 SNEGSKA (reference sequence). There are 14 residues in the CDR3. CDR3 coding DNA: TGCAGTGCTAGAGTCTCAGGGGTGCATACTGAAGCTTTCTTT. Translation: CSARVSGVHTEAFF.

In regard to this clonotype: Possible read error: a much larger clone is one base away. This rearrangement joins TRBV6-2 or TRBV6-3 to TRBJ1-6; unclear D gene. This CDR3 contains 13 residues. The V gene's germline CDR1 is MNHEY and CDR2 SVGEGT. The ends were cut back, 0 bases at V and 12 bases at J, with 9 bases in the middle. The CDR3 bases are TGTGCCAGCAGTTACTCTGGCGTCTTACCCCTCCACTTT. This encodes CASSYSGVLPLHF.

This clonotype was seen repeatedly, ten times or more. The V gene is TRBV28, the J gene TRBJ1-4; D may be TRBD1 (5 bases). Trimming shortened V by 6 bases and J by 6 bases, and 17 bases separated the two germline ends. CDR3 length: 15 residues. Germline assignment: CDR1 MDHEN and CDR2 SYDVKM. The CDR3 sequence: CASSPTGRVDEKLFF. CDR3 coding DNA: TGTGCCAGCAGCCCAACGGGCAGGGTGGATGAAAAACTGTTTTTT.

This clonotype was observed a single time. The rearrangement uses TRBV7-9 and TRBJ2-5; 7 bases align to TRBD1. CDR1 SEHNR and CDR2 FQNEAQ come from the germline V gene (reference sequence). J was trimmed by 5 bases and V by 3 bases; bases with no gene match: 9. This CDR3 is 15 amino acids long. The CDR3 loop is CASSLKRQGLETQYF. The CDR3 region has the DNA TGTGCCAGCAGCTTGAAGAGACAGGGTTTGGAGACCCAGTACTTC.

Many counts were recorded for this clonotype. V gene TRBV20-1 combines with J gene TRBJ1-2; no clear D. V was clipped by 5 bases and J by 0 bases, with 10 bases between them. Germline CDR1 reads DFQATT; CDR2 reads SNEGSKA (reference sequence). The CDR3 sequence is 13 residues long. CDR3 sequence: CSAGERTNYGYTF. In DNA form, the CDR3 reads TGCAGTGCTGGGGAGAGAACTAACTATGGCTACACCTTC.

This clonotype was seen many times. The rearrangement links TRBV7-9 to TRBJ2-2; D is ambiguous. Trimming shortened V by 3 bases and J by 0 bases, and 8 bases separated the two germline ends. This CDR3 is built from 15 residues. Germline V lookup: CDR1 SEHNR, CDR2 FQNEAQ (reference sequence). The CDR3 coding sequence is TGTGCCAGCAGCTTTGTCAGTTCGAACACCGGGGAGCTGTTTTTT. Its translation is CASSFVSSNTGELFF.

V is TRBV6-1 and J is TRBJ2-6; D is undetermined. This CDR3 is built from 17 residues. V lost 3 bases, J lost 0 bases, and 12 bases lay in between. The germline CDR1 and CDR2 sequences are MNHNS and SASEGT. CDR3 nucleotides: TGTGCCAGCAGTGAGGGCAGACCAAGCTCTGGGGCCAACGTCCTGACTTTC. This encodes CASSEGRPSSGANVLTF.

This clonotype was recorded at least ten times. V gene TRBV4-1 combines with J gene TRBJ2-7; no clear D gene. V shed 1 base and J shed 3 bases, with 7 bases lying between them. The V gene's germline CDR1 is MGHRA and CDR2 YSYEKL. The CDR3 loop spans 13 amino acids. The CDR3 coding sequence is TGCGCCAGCAGCCAAGTGGTGTTCTACGAGCAGTACTTC. This sequence encodes CASSQVVFYEQYF.